This T cell receptor (beta chain) was documented in a study of identical twins. Template switching introduced a universal primer site, and the cDNA bore unique molecular identifiers. MiXCR was run by TCRdb on the 5' RACE reads, yielding one entry per CDR3 protein. The sample lists around 280,000 distinct CDR3 sequences; about 8% were seen once. Notes on the study in general: Cord blood beta clonotypes that were abundant carried fewer insertions, and memory repertoires showed no such trend.

Each donor (without exception) was a healthy Caucasian. Deletions cut 5 bases from V and 0 bases from J, with 17 bases between. The CDR3 loop spans 17 amino acids. In germline, CDR1 is MDHEN, CDR2 SYDVKM. This clonotype has at least ten counts. The antigen remains undetermined. These data were likewise used in another study, on yellow fever vaccine responses in identical twins.

The V gene is TRBV28, the J gene TRBJ2-4, with no clear D. This TCR derives from a young woman in good health. Sequencing was carried out using memory (CD45RO+) T cells sorted from blood. The DNA for the CDR3 is TGTGCCAGCAGTCCCTTGGTCACGAGCCTAGCCAAAAACATTCAGTACTTC. This gives the protein CASSPLVTSLAKNIQYF.